Included here is one T cell receptor (beta chain) sequence, with context. This entry is derived from a study of blood T cell repertoires in COVID-19. Study-wide background: Spain, Italy and the United States supplied samples that represented acute and convalescent COVID-19. From T cells, B-cell-depleted T cells, or PBMCs came the material, which was cDNA or gDNA.

The germline V gene encodes CDR1 SGHDT and CDR2 YYEEEE. The J segment lost 6 bases and the V segment lost 1 base, leaving 8 bases of the junction unmatched. The CDR3 spans 16 residues. Original analysis: Reference gene primer amplification yielded estimated nucleated cell counts. Produced via immunoSEQ multiplex PCR; TCRdb's table is partial and in-frame only. The V and J calls and the clone size are those of that table, but D and trimming were determined from the DNA. The top ten clones hold 18% of a sample with roughly 120,000 clones, 70% to 90% of them seen once. The V gene is TRBV5-6, the J gene TRBJ2-1, with 9 positions matching TRBD1. Material: peripheral blood. This TCR derives from an older woman with acute or convalescent COVID-19. The CDR3 DNA reads TGTGCCAGCAGCTTGAGGTCGACAGGGGGAAGCAATGAGCAGTTCTTC. This gives the protein CASSLRSTGGSNEQFF. The full variable domain, completed using reference TRBV5-6 and TRBJ2-1, is DAGVTQSPTHLIKTRGQQVTLRCSPKSGHDTVSWYQQALGQGPQFIFQYYEEEERQRGNFPDRFSGHQFPNYSSELNVNALLLGDSALYLCASSLRSTGGSNEQFFGPGTRLTVL.